The 14 T cell receptor beta chains listed next were all sequenced from one sample in a study of T cells in Graves' hyperthyroidism and ophthalmopathy. The source material, RNA transcripts, was used to amplify TCR beta CDR3 regions. The TCR CDR3 first-round RT-PCR relied on the HTBI primer set. TCRdb reprocessed the multiplex PCR reads via MiXCR and lists one record per CDR3 protein. In the table there are approximately 690,000 distinct CDR3 sequences, under 25% of which are singletons. Material for sequencing was blood. The receptor set was obtained from a man aged 25-45 years with Graves' ophthalmopathy.

The chain recombines TRBV4-1 with TRBJ2-1, with 13 bases lining up with TRBD2. The V and J ends lost 6 bases and 7 bases, in that order; junction bases with no gene match: 6. This CDR3 contains 15 residues. CDR1 MGHRA and CDR2 YSYEKL come from the germline V gene. CDR3 in DNA: TGCGCCAGCAGGCCCGGGACTAGCGGGATAAATGAGCAGTTCTTC. It yields the protein CASRPGTSGINEQFF.

The rearrangement uses TRBV6-1 and TRBJ2-5; TRBD2 matches 12 bases. Per the germline V gene, CDR1 is MNHNS and CDR2 is SASEGT. The CDR3 sequence is 16 residues long. V shed 8 bases and J 4 bases; nucleotides not matched to a gene: 11. The CDR3 sequence is CASGGGLAGGAETQYF. In DNA form, the CDR3 reads TGTGCCAGCGGGGGTGGGCTAGCGGGAGGGGCAGAGACCCAGTACTTC.

The chain combines TRBV6-5 with TRBJ2-5; D may be TRBD2 (5 bases). Trimming removed 0 bases from V and 2 bases from J, with 10 bases in between. From germline, CDR1 is MNHEY and CDR2 SVGAGI. The CDR3 has 15 residues. CDR3 amino acids: CASSYSGELQETQYF. The CDR3 region has the DNA TGTGCCAGCAGTTACTCGGGAGAATTACAAGAGACCCAGTACTTC.

The V gene is TRBV20-1, the J gene TRBJ2-1; 7 nucleotides align to TRBD1. Germline CDR1 DFQATT, CDR2 SNEGSKA (reference sequence). With V trimmed by 1 base and J by 4 bases, 1 base remained unmatched. This CDR3 is built from 13 residues. The CDR3 DNA sequence: TGCAGTGCTAGAGGACAGGGATACAATGAGCAGTTCTTC. It specifies CSARGQGYNEQFF.

This clonotype was observed a few times. The rearrangement links TRBV7-6 to TRBJ1-1; 11 bases are shared with TRBD1. This CDR3 spans 17 amino acids. V lost 0 bases, J lost 1 base, and 4 bases stayed unmatched. Per germline, CDR1 SGHVS and CDR2 FNYEAQ. The CDR3 region is CASSLAGTGGWNTEAFF. CDR3 nucleotides: TGTGCCAGCAGCTTAGCCGGGACAGGGGGATGGAACACTGAAGCTTTCTTT.

The chain couples TRBV7-6 to TRBJ2-3, with D possibly called TRBD1 or TRBD2 (5 bases each). The CDR3 covers 16 residues. Germline assignment: CDR1 SGHVS and CDR2 FNYEAQ. The ends were cut back, 1 base at V and 2 bases at J, with 13 bases in the middle. The CDR3 loop is CASSLVPGPTTDTQYF. Here the CDR3 DNA reads TGTGCCAGCAGCTTAGTTCCGGGACCCACCACAGATACGCAGTATTTT. The full variable domain, rest sourced from reference TRBV7-6 and TRBJ2-3, is GAGVSQSPRYKVTKRGQDVALRCDPISGHVSLYWYRQALGQGPEFLTYFNYEAQQDKSGLPNDRFSAERPEGSISTLTIQRTEQRDSAMYRCASSLVPGPTTDTQYFGPGTRLTVL.

The J gene is TRBJ2-7, the V gene TRBV6-1; TRBD2 is a possible D gene (6 bases). Deletions cut 6 bases from V and 6 bases from J, with 24 bases between. The CDR3 sequence is 16 residues long. Germline loops: CDR1 MNHNS, CDR2 SASEGT. CDR3 protein: CASSLPGLSGSAEQYF. The CDR3 nucleotides read TGTGCCAGCAGCCTACCCGGACTAAGCGGGTCAGCCGAGCAGTACTTC.

The chain links TRBV12-3 or TRBV12-4 to TRBJ2-2, with D possibly matching TRBD2 (6 bases). The CDR3 contains 16 residues. V dropped 2 bases and J dropped 4 bases, with 14 bases sitting between them. The DNA for the CDR3 is TGTGCCAGCAGTTTACAAAACACGGGAGTCACCGGGGAGCTGTTTTTT. Its protein is CASSLQNTGVTGELFF.

V gene TRBV5-1 combines with J gene TRBJ1-2; 7 bases align to TRBD1. The trim removed 9 bases at V and 2 bases at J, leaving 4 bases unmatched. CDR1 and CDR2 (germline): SGHRS, YFSETQ. The CDR3 covers 12 residues. The chain's CDR3 is CATTDRNYGYTF. The CDR3 DNA is TGCGCCACTACGGACAGGAACTATGGCTACACCTTC.

This clonotype was detected many times. The chain recombines TRBV6-1 with TRBJ2-7; 15 bases map to TRBD2. The CDR3 has 15 amino acids. Germline loops: CDR1 MNHNS, CDR2 SASEGT. Unmatched junction bases numbered 4, after V lost 6 bases and J lost 4 bases. The CDR3 nucleotides read TGTGCCAGCAGGTCCGGGACTAGCGGGAGGTACGAGCAGTACTTC. The encoded protein is CASRSGTSGRYEQYF.

The chain has TRBV7-6 and TRBJ2-1, with 9 bases aligning to TRBD1. The germline CDR1 and CDR2 sequences are SGHVS and FNYEAQ. V lost 5 bases and J lost 12; bases outside the gene matches: 5. The CDR3 extends over 12 amino acids. The CDR3 nucleotides are TGTGCCAGCAGCACAGGGGGCTTGGGGCAGTTCTTC. This sequence encodes CASSTGGLGQFF.

This chain joins TRBV12-3 or TRBV12-4 and TRBJ2-5, with 11 bases identical to TRBD2. V trimming: 3 bases; J trimming: 2 bases; junction bases outside the gene matches: 5. The CDR3 loop spans 16 amino acids. This CDR3 reads CASSFATSGIQETQYF. The CDR3, as DNA: TGTGCCAGCAGTTTCGCGACTAGCGGGATTCAAGAGACCCAGTACTTC.

CDR3 coding DNA: TGTGCCAGCAGTTATGGGGACACCCACTCTGGAAACACCATATATTTT. Translated: CASSYGDTHSGNTIYF. The chain uses TRBV6-5 and TRBJ1-3, with D possibly matching TRBD1 (6 bases). The CDR3 is made up of 16 amino acids. Between the trimmed V and J ends, which lost 3 bases and 0 bases, there was a span of 12 bases. CDR1 is MNHEY and CDR2 is SVGAGI in the germline V gene.

The sample holds many counts of this clonotype. The chain carries TRBV7-8 and TRBJ2-7, with 7 nucleotides matching TRBD1. This CDR3 comprises 17 residues. Germline CDR1 and CDR2: SGHVS and FQNEAQ. After removal of 5 bases from V and 0 bases from J, the junction contained 13 bases not matched to a gene. CDR3 bases: TGTGCCAGCAGCCCAGGTCCACCGGACAGGAGCTCCTACGAGCAGTACTTC. The encoded protein is CASSPGPPDRSSYEQYF.